These T cell receptor beta chains were read from a single sample in a study of T-cell memory formation after mild COVID-19. TCRdb passed the 5' RACE reads through MiXCR, listing each CDR3 protein once. The sample lists approximately 65,000 distinct CDR3 sequences, over 8.5% seen once, with less than 1.5% in the top ten. Material for sequencing was PBMCs or a T cell subset sorted from them (not recorded which). These receptors all stem from a man aged 18 to 35 who had mild COVID-19 (a few samples of this study predate the infection). Cell type and time point are not known. The CDR3 runs from the conserved cysteine through the conserved F or W. D genes are given only for firm matches. Size is omitted from some rows. Given values are once, few, many or a class for expanded clones.

clone_size: medium-sized
d_call: -
j_call: TRBJ2-3
v_call: TRBV29-1
cdr3_aa: CSLRGVRDTQYF
cdr3_nt: TGCAGCCTTAGGGGGGTGAGGGATACGCAGTATTTT

clone_size: few
d_call: TRBD1
j_call: TRBJ1-5
v_call: TRBV6-5
cdr3_aa: CASRSRDSRGFSSNQPQHF
cdr3_nt: TGTGCCAGCAGGTCCCGGGACAGCCGTGGATTTTCCAGCAATCAGCCCCAGCATTTT

clone_size: -
d_call: -
j_call: TRBJ2-1
v_call: TRBV18
cdr3_aa: CASSPRGLNNEQFF
cdr3_nt: TGTGCCAGCTCACCCAGGGGCCTTAACAATGAGCAGTTCTTC

clone_size: many
d_call: -
j_call: TRBJ2-5
v_call: TRBV7-3
cdr3_aa: CASSLIGLDGETQYF
cdr3_nt: TGTGCCAGCAGCTTAATAGGGCTGGATGGAGAGACCCAGTACTTC

clone_size: -
d_call: TRBD2
j_call: TRBJ2-2
v_call: TRBV30
cdr3_aa: CAWSPLAGWTGELFF
cdr3_nt: TGTGCCTGGAGTCCTCTAGCGGGGTGGACCGGGGAGCTGTTTTTT

clone_size: many
d_call: -
j_call: TRBJ2-4
v_call: TRBV7-3
cdr3_aa: CASSLGAQNIQYF
cdr3_nt: TGTGCCAGCAGCCTTGGGGCCCAGAACATTCAGTACTTC

clone_size: few
d_call: TRBD1
j_call: TRBJ1-6
v_call: TRBV30
cdr3_aa: CAWSYGGQSSPLHF
cdr3_nt: TGTGCCTGGAGTTACGGGGGACAGAGTTCACCCCTCCACTTT

clone_size: few
d_call: -
j_call: TRBJ1-1
v_call: TRBV7-3
cdr3_aa: CASSATVNTEAFF
cdr3_nt: TGTGCCAGCAGCGCTACAGTGAACACTGAAGCTTTCTTT

clone_size: few
d_call: -
j_call: TRBJ2-5
v_call: TRBV12-3/TRBV12-4
cdr3_aa: CASSKEGETQYF
cdr3_nt: TGTGCCAGCAGTAAAGAAGGGGAGACCCAGTACTTC

clone_size: few
d_call: TRBD1
j_call: TRBJ2-2
v_call: TRBV20-1
cdr3_aa: CSAKGQGASSNTGELFF
cdr3_nt: TGCAGTGCTAAAGGACAGGGGGCCTCTTCGAACACCGGGGAGCTGTTTTTT

clone_size: -
d_call: -
j_call: TRBJ1-5
v_call: TRBV6-2/TRBV6-3
cdr3_aa: CASSYTGISNQPQHF
cdr3_nt: TGTGCCAGCAGTTACACGGGGATTAGCAATCAGCCCCAGCATTTT

clone_size: few
d_call: -
j_call: TRBJ1-1
v_call: TRBV3-1
cdr3_aa: CASSPGFNGEAFF
cdr3_nt: TGTGCCAGCAGCCCTGGGTTCAACGGTGAAGCTTTCTTT

clone_size: -
d_call: -
j_call: TRBJ1-2
v_call: TRBV12-3/TRBV12-4
cdr3_aa: CASSFSIFYGYTF
cdr3_nt: TGTGCCAGCAGTTTCAGTATTTTCTATGGCTACACCTTC

clone_size: -
d_call: -
j_call: TRBJ1-2
v_call: TRBV4-3
cdr3_aa: CASSQVPGLRYGYTF
cdr3_nt: TGCGCCAGCAGCCAAGTACCAGGGTTGCGTTATGGCTACACCTTC

clone_size: many
d_call: TRBD2
j_call: TRBJ2-2
v_call: TRBV9
cdr3_aa: CASTQAGSGTGELFF
cdr3_nt: TGTGCCAGCACCCAAGCGGGATCGGGCACCGGGGAGCTGTTTTTT

clone_size: few
d_call: -
j_call: TRBJ2-2
v_call: TRBV18
cdr3_aa: CATIGGENTGELFF
cdr3_nt: TGTGCCACCATAGGGGGAGAGAACACCGGGGAGCTGTTTTTT

clone_size: few
d_call: -
j_call: TRBJ2-2
v_call: TRBV11-2
cdr3_aa: CASSLTGAGELFF
cdr3_nt: TGTGCCAGCAGCTTAACAGGAGCTGGGGAGCTGTTTTTT

clone_size: -
d_call: TRBD2
j_call: TRBJ2-1
v_call: TRBV18
cdr3_aa: CASSPLTSGSYNEQFF
cdr3_nt: TGTGCCAGCTCACCACTCACTAGCGGTTCCTACAATGAGCAGTTCTTC

clone_size: few
d_call: TRBD1
j_call: TRBJ1-2
v_call: TRBV12-3/TRBV12-4
cdr3_aa: CASSSGQIYGYTF
cdr3_nt: TGTGCCAGCAGTTCGGGACAGATCTATGGCTACACCTTC

clone_size: -
d_call: -
j_call: TRBJ2-2
v_call: TRBV3-1
cdr3_aa: CASRGENTGELFF
cdr3_nt: TGTGCCAGCAGGGGGGAGAACACCGGGGAGCTGTTTTTT

clone_size: few
d_call: TRBD1
j_call: TRBJ1-2
v_call: TRBV7-9
cdr3_aa: CASRRTGNYGYTF
cdr3_nt: TGTGCCAGCAGGCGGACAGGAAACTATGGCTACACCTTC

clone_size: few
d_call: TRBD2
j_call: TRBJ2-5
v_call: TRBV24-1
cdr3_aa: CATSDFGLAEGETQYF
cdr3_nt: TGTGCCACCAGTGATTTTGGGCTAGCGGAGGGAGAGACCCAGTACTTC

clone_size: -
d_call: -
j_call: TRBJ2-3
v_call: TRBV6-1
cdr3_aa: CASSTNPLETDTQYF
cdr3_nt: TGTGCCAGCAGCACCAACCCCCTCGAGACAGATACGCAGTATTTT

clone_size: few
d_call: -
j_call: TRBJ1-2
v_call: TRBV10-3
cdr3_aa: CAISELANIYGYTF
cdr3_nt: TGTGCCATCAGTGAGTTGGCCAACATCTATGGCTACACCTTC

clone_size: -
d_call: -
j_call: TRBJ1-2
v_call: TRBV3-1
cdr3_aa: CASSLTSGFYTF
cdr3_nt: TGTGCCAGCAGCCTTACGTCCGGTTTCTACACCTTC

clone_size: few
d_call: -
j_call: TRBJ2-1
v_call: TRBV5-1
cdr3_aa: CASSLVAGTSYNEQFF
cdr3_nt: TGCGCCAGCAGCTTGGTGGCCGGTACCTCCTACAATGAGCAGTTCTTC